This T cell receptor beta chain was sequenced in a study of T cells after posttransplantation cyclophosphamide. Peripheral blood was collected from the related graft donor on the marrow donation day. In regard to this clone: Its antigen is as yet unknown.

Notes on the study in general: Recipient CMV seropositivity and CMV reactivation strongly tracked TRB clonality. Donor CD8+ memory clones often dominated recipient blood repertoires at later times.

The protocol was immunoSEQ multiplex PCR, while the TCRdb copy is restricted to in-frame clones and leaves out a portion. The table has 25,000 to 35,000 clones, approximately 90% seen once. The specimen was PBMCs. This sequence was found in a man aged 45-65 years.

The chain's CDR3 is CAWGLVDEQFF. The DNA of the CDR3 is TGTGCCTGGGGACTAGTCGATGAGCAGTTCTTC. The rearrangement joins TRBV30 to TRBJ2-1, with 7 bases fitting TRBD2. Germline CDR1 is GTSNPN and CDR2 is SVGIG (reference sequence). With 5 bases clipped from V and 8 bases from J, the junction kept 3 bases outside the gene matches. The CDR3 is 11 residues long.